These 26 T cell receptor beta chains share one sample of origin, sequenced in a study of cytomegalovirus exposure and HLA in healthy donors. Amplification used 60 Vbeta primers and 13 Jbeta primers. Clones were read by immunoSEQ multiplex PCR, and TCRdb kept only the in-frame ones, dropping some. The sample spans more than 45,000 clones; the ten largest clones claim over 9%. Sequenced input: PBMCs. The receptors come from a woman aged 25 to 39 in good health and CMV-seropositive.

The gene calls are TRBV5-1 and TRBJ2-7; TRBD1 aligns across 7 bases. With 5 bases clipped from V and 0 bases from J, the junction kept 11 bases outside the gene matches. CDR3 length: 16 amino acids. Germline loops: CDR1 SGHRS, CDR2 YFSETQ. The CDR3 nucleotides read TGCGCCAGCAGAGGATCGTTGACAGGGCGCTCCTACGAGCAGTACTTC. Its translation is CASRGSLTGRSYEQYF.

This chain joins TRBV4-1 and TRBJ2-7; the match to TRBD2 covers 10 bases. CDR1 and CDR2 (germline): MGHRA, YSYEKL. The CDR3 is made up of 16 amino acids. V shed 0 bases, J shed 9 bases, and the junction held 11 bases outside the gene matches. As DNA, the CDR3 is TGCGCCAGCAGCCAAGATCTGGCTAGCGGGAGATTGGGGCAGTACTTC. It specifies CASSQDLASGRLGQYF.

The CDR3 loop is CATSRDGRGGQPQHF. CDR3 nucleotide sequence: TGTGCCACCAGCAGAGATGGTCGGGGAGGCCAGCCCCAGCATTTT. This chain connects TRBV15 to TRBJ1-5; D is undetermined. The CDR3 contains 15 residues. CDR1 and CDR2 from the germline V gene are LNHNV and YYDKDF (reference sequence). V was shortened by 0 bases and J by 7 bases, with 13 bases between the two germline ends.

The chain couples TRBV5-1 to TRBJ2-2; maybe TRBD2 (5 bases). The CDR3 consists of 14 residues. With 4 bases removed from V and 11 bases from J, the gap between germline ends came to 18 bases. Germline assignment: CDR1 SGHRS and CDR2 YFSETQ. In DNA, the CDR3 is TGCGCCAGCAGCCAGAGCGGTAGCATCCGTGAGCTGTTTTTT. It is translated as CASSQSGSIRELFF.

The V gene is TRBV5-4, the J gene TRBJ1-2; weak D call: TRBD1 (5 bases). This CDR3 has 14 residues. Looked up from germline, CDR1 is SGHNT and CDR2 is YYREEE (reference sequence). With 0 bases removed from V and 6 bases from J, the gap between germline ends came to 12 bases. The CDR3: CASSLVQGDHGYTF. In nucleotides, the CDR3 is TGTGCCAGCAGCTTGGTACAAGGGGATCATGGCTACACCTTC.

As for this clone: Other DNA sequences in this sample translate to the same CDR3. The chain links TRBV6-5 to TRBJ2-7; TRBD1 is a possible D gene (5 bases). Germline V gene lookup returns CDR1 MNHEY and CDR2 SVGAGI. V was clipped by 2 bases and J by 2 bases, with 7 bases between them. The CDR3 consists of 13 residues. CDR3 loop: CASSYSRAYEQYF. The DNA of the CDR3 is TGTGCCAGCAGTTACAGCAGGGCCTACGAGCAGTACTTC.

A word on this clone: Sequence at one end of the junction differs from germline and may be a read error. J is TRBJ2-1 and V is TRBV4-1; 7 nucleotides line up with TRBD2. Per germline, CDR1 MGHRA and CDR2 YSYEKL. The CDR3 extends over 15 amino acids. The CDR3 protein is CASTQELGGGIGQFF. In DNA, the CDR3 is TGCGCCAGCACCCAAGAATTGGGGGGGGGTATTGGGCAGTTCTTC.

V gene TRBV15 combines with J gene TRBJ2-5; D perhaps matches TRBD1 (5 bases). Germline CDR1 is LNHNV and CDR2 is YYDKDF (reference sequence). The CDR3 sequence is 14 residues long. V was pared by 0 bases and J by 6 bases, with 11 bases between. The CDR3 sequence is CATSRDMTEKTQYF. The CDR3 DNA sequence: TGTGCCACCAGCAGAGATATGACAGAGAAGACCCAGTACTTC.

The chain uses TRBV4-1 and TRBJ2-3, with D perhaps matching TRBD1 (5 bases). CDR3 size: 16 residues. Germline V gene sequence: CDR1 MGHRA, CDR2 YSYEKL. V was pared by 1 base and J by 5 bases, with 16 bases between. In DNA, the CDR3 is TGCGCCAGCAGCCAAGCCCCACAGGCATATCTAGATACGCAGTATTTT. Translation gives CASSQAPQAYLDTQYF.

This chain connects TRBV18 to TRBJ2-1, with D possibly TRBD2 on 5 matching bases. There are 13 residues in the CDR3. The germline CDR1 and CDR2 sequences are KGHSH and LQKENI. The V end lost 8 bases, the J end lost 8 bases, and 16 bases lay between the germline ends. The CDR3 reads CASRGRTGDEQFF. CDR3 nucleotide sequence: TGTGCCAGCCGTGGTAGGACCGGGGATGAGCAGTTCTTC.

The genes are TRBV29-1 and TRBJ1-1; tentatively, D is TRBD1 (6 bases). The germline CDR1 and CDR2 sequences are SQVTM and ANQGSEA. V lost 0 bases and J lost 4, with 12 bases in between. The CDR3 covers 14 residues. The CDR3, as DNA: TGCAGCGTTGAAGAGTCCAGGGGAGTCACTGAAGCTTTCTTT. Translating gives CSVEESRGVTEAFF.

The genes are TRBV6-5 and TRBJ2-7, with no clear D. This CDR3 region has 15 residues. Germline V CDR1 and CDR2: MNHEY, SVGAGI. Trimming took 1 base from V and 2 from J, leaving 12 bases between them. The CDR3 is CASSYFGSRAYEQYF. The CDR3 nucleotides are TGTGCCAGCAGTTACTTCGGTAGTCGAGCCTACGAGCAGTACTTC.

To note about this clone: Other DNA variants within this sample encode the same CDR3. The chain couples TRBV4-1 to TRBJ1-5; D gene uncertain. V gave up 0 bases and J gave up 8 bases, with 11 bases separating them. This CDR3 is 14 amino acids long. Germline V gene lookup returns CDR1 MGHRA and CDR2 YSYEKL. DNA for the CDR3: TGCGCCAGCAGCCAAGATCGAGGGAGTGAGCCCCAGCATTTT. Amino acids: CASSQDRGSEPQHF.

The CDR3 reads CASSPGTGGGYGYTF. As DNA, the CDR3 is TGTGCCAGTAGTCCCGGGACAGGGGGAGGTTATGGCTACACCTTC. V and J are TRBV19 and TRBJ1-2; TRBD1 aligns across 11 bases. V dropped 5 bases and J dropped 5; count of bases not matched to a gene: 7. This CDR3 has 15 residues. From germline, CDR1 is LNHDA and CDR2 SQIVND (reference sequence).

The chain uses TRBV6-5 and TRBJ2-7; TRBD1 matches 7 bases. There are 14 residues in the CDR3. Looked up from germline, CDR1 is MNHEY and CDR2 is SVGAGI. The V and J ends lost 7 bases and 1 base, in that order; junction bases with no gene match: 7. CDR3: CASKDRVGSYEQYF. The CDR3 nucleotides are TGTGCCAGCAAAGACAGGGTGGGGTCCTACGAGCAGTACTTC.

The V and J genes are TRBV30 and TRBJ2-2, with 14 bases identical to TRBD2. The CDR3 has 18 residues. Losses at the gene ends were 2 bases for V and 3 bases for J; bases not matched to a gene: 8. Per the germline V gene, CDR1 is GTSNPN and CDR2 is SVGIG (reference sequence). The CDR3 sequence: CAWSSGRTSGRYTGELFF. CDR3 bases: TGTGCCTGGAGTAGCGGCCGGACTAGCGGGAGGTACACCGGGGAGCTGTTTTTT.

The chain is built from TRBV9 and TRBJ2-2; 12 bases align to TRBD2. CDR1 SGDLS and CDR2 YYNGEE come from the germline V gene. The CDR3 contains 18 residues. The trim removed 1 base at V and 6 bases at J, leaving 10 bases unmatched. The CDR3 DNA sequence: TGTGCCAGCAGCGTATTTCCGTCCTCTAGCGGGAGGGCCGGGGAGCTGTTTTTT. Its protein product is CASSVFPSSSGRAGELFF.

The chain carries TRBV29-1 and TRBJ1-1; D unclear. This CDR3 has 13 residues. Germline assignment: CDR1 SQVTM and CDR2 ANQGSEA. Trimming took off 4 bases at V and 0 bases at J, with 9 bases between the two ends. Here the CDR3 DNA reads TGCAGCGTTGCAAAAACACTGAACACTGAAGCTTTCTTT. It yields the protein CSVAKTLNTEAFF.

In DNA form, the CDR3 reads TGTGCCAGCTCACCACGAAACTACGGACAGGGCGATGGCTACACCTTC. It specifies CASSPRNYGQGDGYTF. The chain joins TRBV18 to TRBJ1-2, with 8 bases aligning to TRBD1. Germline V CDR1 and CDR2: KGHSH, LQKENI. CDR3 size: 16 residues. V lost 1 base, J lost 6 bases, and 10 bases stayed unmatched. Full variable domain (outside the CDR3, taken from reference TRBV18 and TRBJ1-2): NAGVMQNPRHLVRRRGQEARLRCSPMKGHSHVYWYRQLPEEGLKFMVYLQKENIIDESGMPKERFSAEFPKEGPSILRIQQVVRGDSAAYFCASSPRNYGQGDGYTFGSGTRLTVV.

The V and J genes are TRBV18 and TRBJ2-5; TRBD2 aligns across 8 bases. The CDR3 is 15 residues long. The germline V gene encodes CDR1 KGHSH and CDR2 LQKENI. Unmatched junction bases numbered 4, after V lost 2 bases and J lost 2 bases. CDR3 residues: CASSPYQRGQETQYF. CDR3 nucleotide sequence: TGTGCCAGCTCACCATACCAGCGGGGGCAAGAGACCCAGTACTTC.

Turning to this clone: One end of the junction fails to match germline, which may point to a read error. The chain carries TRBV7-7 and TRBJ2-2; D ambiguous. CDR1 is SSHAT and CDR2 is FNYEAQ in the germline V gene (reference sequence). The CDR3 loop spans 14 amino acids. The CDR3 DNA is TGTGCTAGCAGCTTGGATTTAGCTTCCGGGGAGCTGTTTTTT. Translation: CASSLDLASGELFF.

The chain has TRBV19 and TRBJ2-2; TRBD1 agrees at 7 bases. Germline V lookup: CDR1 LNHDA, CDR2 SQIVND (reference sequence). The CDR3 length is 16 residues. V gave up 3 bases and J gave up 5 bases; unmatched junction bases: 9. CDR3 nucleotide sequence: TGTGCCAGTAGTATGGGTCAGGGGGTGAGGACCGGGGAGCTGTTTTTT. Its translation is CASSMGQGVRTGELFF.

The chain carries TRBV18 and TRBJ2-3; D is undetermined. Germline CDR1 is KGHSH and CDR2 is LQKENI. Trimming cost V 0 bases and J 3 bases, with 4 bases left between them. The CDR3 spans 13 residues. The CDR3 sequence is CASSPPSTDTQYF. For the CDR3, the DNA is TGTGCCAGCTCACCACCGTCTACAGATACGCAGTATTTT.

This sequence joins TRBV5-6 and TRBJ2-7; the match to TRBD2 covers 10 bases. The length of the CDR3 is 15 residues. With V trimmed by 1 base and J by 3 bases, 4 bases remained unmatched. Germline V gives CDR1 SGHDT, CDR2 YYEEEE. As DNA, the CDR3 is TGTGCCAGCAGCTTGTTCGGACTAGCGGACTACGAGCAGTACTTC. It translates to CASSLFGLADYEQYF. The whole variable domain, remainder taken from reference TRBV5-6 and TRBJ2-7, is DAGVTQSPTHLIKTRGQQVTLRCSPKSGHDTVSWYQQALGQGPQFIFQYYEEEERQRGNFPDRFSGHQFPNYSSELNVNALLLGDSALYLCASSLFGLADYEQYFGPGTRLTVT.

This sequence joins TRBV30 and TRBJ1-1; D uncertain. From germline, CDR1 is GTSNPN and CDR2 SVGIG (reference sequence). The CDR3 totals 13 residues. Trimming left V 2 bases short and J 6 bases short, with 13 bases between. Written as DNA, the CDR3 is TGTGCCTGGAGTAGTCAACCGGGAGCTGAAGCTTTCTTT. Translating gives CAWSSQPGAEAFF.

The chain couples TRBV10-3 to TRBJ2-5; 7 nucleotides line up with TRBD1. V trimming: 6 bases; J trimming: 4 bases; junction bases outside the gene matches: 5. The CDR3 has 13 amino acids. The germline V gene encodes CDR1 ENHRY and CDR2 SYGVKD. DNA of the CDR3: TGTGCCATCAGACTCACAGGGGCAGAGACCCAGTACTTC. This codes for CAIRLTGAETQYF.